These 6 T cell receptor beta chains were sequenced from one sample in a study of identical twins. One entry per CDR3 protein results from TCRdb running MiXCR on the 5' RACE reads. The sample shows more than 400,000 distinct CDR3 sequences, approximately 14% of them seen only once. The same specimen was also included in a second study, on yellow fever vaccine responses in identical twins.

The sample was CD4+ T cells sorted from blood. The origin of the receptors is a woman aged 18 to 35 in good health.

The chain employs TRBV18 and TRBJ2-5; the D is unclear. Germline CDR1 reads KGHSH; CDR2 reads LQKENI. The CDR3 runs 12 residues. With 3 bases removed from V and 3 bases from J, the gap between germline ends came to 5 bases. The CDR3 spells CASSPKKETQYF. The CDR3 DNA sequence: TGTGCCAGCTCACCGAAAAAAGAGACCCAGTACTTC.

The chain joins TRBV5-1 to TRBJ1-1; D is undetermined. The V gene lost 2 bases and the J gene lost 1 base, with 9 bases spanning the gap. Germline V lookup: CDR1 SGHRS, CDR2 YFSETQ. The CDR3 is 14 amino acids. CDR3 sequence: CASSFDGTNTEAFF. Here the CDR3 DNA reads TGCGCCAGCAGCTTCGACGGTACGAACACTGAAGCTTTCTTT.

The gene calls are TRBV7-8 and TRBJ2-3; 7 bases are a match to TRBD1. V shed 5 bases and J 4 bases; nucleotides not matched to a gene: 18. The CDR3 totals 18 residues. Germline V lookup: CDR1 SGHVS, CDR2 FQNEAQ. CDR3 sequence reads: CASSARQGLVPASDTQYF. CDR3 nucleotides: TGTGCCAGCAGCGCCCGACAGGGTCTTGTCCCCGCGTCAGATACGCAGTATTTT.

The V and J genes are TRBV15 and TRBJ2-3, with no clear D. V lost 0 bases, J lost 2 bases, and 6 bases lay in between. Per the germline V gene, CDR1 is LNHNV and CDR2 is YYDKDF (reference sequence). The CDR3 length is 14 residues. The CDR3 sequence: CATSRDHPTDTQYF. The CDR3 region has the DNA TGTGCCACCAGCAGAGATCACCCCACAGATACGCAGTATTTT.

The V call is TRBV12-3 or TRBV12-4, the J call TRBJ2-7, with D possibly TRBD1 on 7 matching bases. Trimming removed 1 base from V and 0 bases from J, with 13 bases in between. CDR3 length: 16 residues. The CDR3 region has the DNA TGTGCCAGCAGTTTAGAACCAGGGGGGAGCTCCTACGAGCAGTACTTC. Its protein is CASSLEPGGSSYEQYF.

V usage is TRBV7-3 and J usage is TRBJ2-7, with 7 bases that match TRBD1. Germline V gene lookup returns CDR1 SGHTA and CDR2 FQGTGA. The CDR3 is 15 amino acids. V shed 1 base and J 3 bases; nucleotides not matched to a gene: 6. Written as DNA, the CDR3 is TGTGCCAGCAGCTTAAGGAGCGGACAGGACTACGAGCAGTACTTC. Its translation: CASSLRSGQDYEQYF.